The 10 T cell receptor beta chains below come from one sample, sequenced in a study of technical replicates of blood from several donors. The table came from immunoSEQ multiplex PCR; TCRdb's copy has only in-frame clones and leaves some out. Of roughly 70,000 clones detected, around nine tenths appear once; the ten largest clones hold 4.7%. The specimen sequenced was PBMCs. Receptors originate from a human donor in good health. Some clones in this sample may be carry-over from other donors' samples.

The chain carries TRBV6-5 and TRBJ1-1; 7 bases fit TRBD1. J lost 2 bases, V lost 6 bases, and 3 bases had no gene match. This CDR3 is built from 13 residues. Germline values: CDR1 MNHEY, CDR2 SVGAGI. The CDR3 DNA is TGTGCCAGCAGCCACAGGGGAAACACTGAAGCTTTCTTT. Translated: CASSHRGNTEAFF.

V and J are TRBV4-2 and TRBJ1-2, with D tentatively TRBD1 (6 bases). V lost 2 bases, J lost 4 bases, and 11 bases lay in between. CDR1 LGHNA and CDR2 YNFKEQ come from the germline V gene. CDR3 length: 14 amino acids. CDR3 DNA: TGTGCCAGCAGCCAAAGACAGGAAAGCTATGGCTACACCTTC. Translating it yields CASSQRQESYGYTF.

In its sample, this clone was seen once. V gene TRBV4-3 combines with J gene TRBJ1-2; no firm D call. The CDR3 is made up of 13 amino acids. The germline gives CDR1 LGHNA, CDR2 YSLEER. V lost 0 bases and J 8 bases, leaving 10 bases between the germline ends. CDR3: CASSQDLEVGYTF. CDR3 nucleotides: TGCGCCAGCAGCCAAGACTTAGAGGTCGGCTACACCTTC.

The chain has TRBV19 and TRBJ2-6; TRBD1 is a possible D gene (6 bases). Per germline, CDR1 LNHDA and CDR2 SQIVND (reference sequence). The CDR3 is 16 amino acids. Trimming took 6 bases from V and 0 from J, leaving 12 bases between them. CDR3 loop: CASRGTTDSGANVLTF. DNA for the CDR3: TGTGCCAGTAGGGGGACAACTGACTCTGGGGCCAACGTCCTGACTTTC. The full variable domain, its missing parts supplied by reference TRBV19 and TRBJ2-6, is DGGITQSPKYLFRKEGQNVTLSCEQNLNHDAMYWYRQDPGQGLRLIYYSQIVNDFQKGDIAEGYSVSREKKESFPLTVTSAQKNPTAFYLCASRGTTDSGANVLTFGAGSRLTVL.

The chain couples TRBV7-9 to TRBJ2-5; TRBD2 matches at 7 bases. CDR3 length equals 15 residues. Germline V gene lookup returns CDR1 SEHNR and CDR2 FQNEAQ (reference sequence). The V gene end was trimmed by 5 bases and the J gene end by 5 bases; junction bases not matched to a gene: 11. In DNA form, the CDR3 reads TGTGCCAGCAGCCTTCGGGGGGACCCCAGTGAGACCCAGTACTTC. Amino acid sequence: CASSLRGDPSETQYF.

The gene calls are TRBV29-1 and TRBJ2-5; 8 nucleotides agree with TRBD2. The germline V gene has CDR1 SQVTM and CDR2 ANQGSEA. V was pared by 6 bases and J by 5 bases, with 5 bases of the junction left unmatched. The CDR3 sequence is 12 residues long. The CDR3 loop reads CSVSGSGETQYF. CDR3 DNA: TGCAGCGTAAGCGGGAGCGGGGAGACCCAGTACTTC.

This chain connects TRBV9 to TRBJ2-2; 9 positions agree with TRBD2. CDR1 is SGDLS and CDR2 is YYNGEE in the germline V gene. V was clipped by 4 bases and J by 4 bases; unmatched bases: 5. The CDR3 is 15 amino acids. The CDR3 DNA follows: TGTGCCAGCAGCTCGCTAGCGGGAATCACCGGGGAGCTGTTTTTT. Residues: CASSSLAGITGELFF. The whole variable domain, remainder taken from reference TRBV9 and TRBJ2-2, is DSGVTQTPKHLITATGQRVTLRCSPRSGDLSVYWYQQSLDQGLQFLIQYYNGEERAKGNILERFSAQQFPDLHSELNLSSLELGDSALYFCASSSLAGITGELFFGEGSRLTVL.

The CDR3 reads CASSPGTGAGEKLFF. CDR3 bases: TGTGCCAGCTCACCCGGGACAGGGGCTGGAGAAAAACTGTTTTTT. The V gene is TRBV18, the J gene TRBJ1-4; 10 positions agree with TRBD1. From germline, CDR1 is KGHSH and CDR2 LQKENI. The CDR3 length is 15 residues. J was trimmed by 8 bases and V by 3 bases; bases with no gene match: 6.

The chain links TRBV9 to TRBJ2-3; 9 bases are shared with TRBD2. CDR3 length: 16 amino acids. The germline CDR1 and CDR2 sequences are SGDLS and YYNGEE. The V segment lost 4 bases and the J segment 4 bases; nucleotides outside the gene matches: 10. CDR3 loop: CASSPDGSGSADTQYF. CDR3 bases: TGTGCCAGCAGCCCCGACGGTAGCGGGAGCGCAGATACGCAGTATTTT.

V usage is TRBV5-6 and J usage is TRBJ1-2; 10 bases are a match to TRBD1. This CDR3 has 15 amino acids. CDR1 is SGHDT and CDR2 is YYEEEE in the germline V gene. V lost 4 bases, J lost 4 bases, and 7 bases stayed unmatched. CDR3 in DNA: TGTGCCAGCAGCCGGGGACAGGGGCGCTCCTATGGCTACACCTTC. Translating gives CASSRGQGRSYGYTF.